This T cell receptor beta chain was recorded in a study of somatic mutations in cytotoxic T cells in rheumatoid arthritis. Assay: immunoSEQ multiplex PCR; the TCRdb copy retains only in-frame clones and omits some. In the table there are 13,000 or so clones, about 68% of which are singletons. Germline values: CDR1 GTSNPN, CDR2 SVGIG (reference sequence). V dropped 0 bases and J dropped 5 bases, with 7 bases sitting between them. The CDR3 length is 12 residues. Specimen: CD8+ T cells sorted from blood. The source of this sequence is an adult with rheumatoid arthritis. This chain uses TRBV30 with TRBJ1-2; D remains ambiguous. The CDR3 loop is CAWSVVGYGYTF. In DNA, the CDR3 is TGTGCCTGGAGTGTTGTTGGGTATGGCTACACCTTC.